These 12 T cell receptor beta chains were sequenced from one sample in a study of blood T cell repertoires in COVID-19. The protocol was immunoSEQ multiplex PCR, while the TCRdb copy is restricted to in-frame clones and leaves out a portion. This table has about 240,000 clones, 86% appearing once. Sequenced sample: peripheral blood. The receptors originated from a man aged 60 to 75 with acute or convalescent COVID-19.

This rearrangement joins TRBV19 to TRBJ1-5; a possible D gene is TRBD1 (6 bases). CDR1 and CDR2 from the germline V gene are LNHDA and SQIVND (reference sequence). This CDR3 contains 15 residues. V lost 4 bases and J lost 5, with 15 bases in between. Here the CDR3 DNA reads TGTGCCAGTAGTACAACAGGGACCTTATATCAGCCCCAGCATTTT. Translation: CASSTTGTLYQPQHF.

The V call is TRBV7-2, the J call TRBJ1-1, with D maybe TRBD1 (5 bases). V was clipped by 3 bases and J by 4 bases, with 12 bases between them. Germline CDR1 SGHTA, CDR2 FQGNSA. This CDR3 region has 14 residues. CDR3 in amino acids: CASSFGGRVTEAFF. DNA for the CDR3: TGTGCCAGCAGCTTCGGGGGTCGGGTCACTGAAGCTTTCTTT.

V is TRBV27 and J is TRBJ1-2; the D gene is possibly TRBD1 (6 bases). Trimming pared 6 bases from V and 1 base from J, leaving 15 bases between. Germline loops: CDR1 MNHEY, CDR2 SMNVEV (reference sequence). The CDR3 spans 15 residues. CDR3 sequence reads: CASRLNRALNYGYTF. The CDR3 DNA reads as TGTGCCAGCAGGCTGAACAGGGCACTTAACTATGGCTACACCTTC.

The chain employs TRBV2 and TRBJ1-5, with D tentatively TRBD1 (5 bases). The CDR3 covers 13 residues. Germline-derived CDR1 and CDR2 are SNHLY and FYNNEI. Trimming removed 1 base from V and 4 bases from J, with 5 bases in between. Written as DNA, the CDR3 is TGTGCCAGCAGTGAAGGACAGAATCAGCCCCAGCATTTT. Translation: CASSEGQNQPQHF.

CDR3 in DNA: TGCGCCAGCAGCATCAGTGCCTGGAATCAGCCCCAGCATTTT. Protein product: CASSISAWNQPQHF. This chain connects TRBV4-3 to TRBJ1-5, with D hard to call. The V gene's germline CDR1 is LGHNA and CDR2 YSLEER. CDR3 size: 14 residues. V was pared by 5 bases and J by 4 bases, with 12 bases between.

The chain couples TRBV19 to TRBJ2-5; TRBD2 matches at 8 bases. V lost 5 bases and J lost 4; bases outside the gene matches: 12. Per the germline V gene, CDR1 is LNHDA and CDR2 is SQIVND (reference sequence). The CDR3 sequence is 16 residues long. CDR3 in DNA: TGTGCCAGTAGTGGAGAGACGGGAGGGCCTGGAGAGACCCAGTACTTC. It translates to CASSGETGGPGETQYF.

V and J are TRBV6-5 and TRBJ2-7, with 8 bases lining up with TRBD2. This CDR3 is 16 amino acids long. Trimming at V came to 4 bases and at J to 2 bases, leaving 10 bases not matched to a gene. The germline CDR1 and CDR2 sequences are MNHEY and SVGAGI. CDR3: CASSSERGTPTYEQYF. The DNA for the CDR3 is TGTGCCAGCAGTTCCGAGCGGGGGACGCCTACCTACGAGCAGTACTTC.

The genes are TRBV5-1 and TRBJ2-5; D may be TRBD2 (5 bases). The V end lost 0 bases, the J end lost 5 bases, and 11 bases lay between the germline ends. Germline assignment: CDR1 SGHRS and CDR2 YFSETQ. CDR3 length: 14 residues. In DNA, the CDR3 is TGCGCCAGCAGCTTGGGCCTCGGGGTCGAGACCCAGTACTTC. This translates into CASSLGLGVETQYF.

This clone was recorded once. V is TRBV9 and J is TRBJ2-3, with 10 bases that match TRBD2. The CDR3 is 17 amino acids. With V trimmed by 3 bases and J by 1 base, 8 bases remained unmatched. Germline V gene sequence: CDR1 SGDLS, CDR2 YYNGEE. CDR3 amino acids: CASSASPAGGRTDTQYF. CDR3 bases: TGTGCCAGCAGCGCAAGCCCAGCGGGAGGGCGCACAGATACGCAGTATTTT.

The V gene is TRBV3-1 (or the pseudogene TRBV3-2), the J gene TRBJ2-3; unclear D gene. The V end lost 1 base, the J end lost 0 bases, and 5 bases lay between the germline ends. CDR1 and CDR2 from the germline V gene are LGHDT and YNNKEL (reference sequence). This CDR3 comprises 14 residues. The CDR3 bases are TGTGCCAGCAGCCAAGCTCCTAGCACAGATACGCAGTATTTT. Translating gives CASSQAPSTDTQYF.

The chain carries TRBV11-1 and TRBJ1-1, with no clear D. Germline V lookup: CDR1 SGHAT, CDR2 FQDESV (reference sequence). V lost 1 base and J lost 0, with 9 bases in between. The length of the CDR3 is 15 residues. CDR3 sequence reads: CASSLGVVVNTEAFF. As DNA, the CDR3 is TGTGCCAGCAGCTTAGGTGTAGTTGTGAACACTGAAGCTTTCTTT.

V usage is TRBV5-1 and J usage is TRBJ2-3, with D possibly matching TRBD2 (7 bases). Trimming removed 1 base at V and 4 bases at J, with 10 bases between. The CDR3 totals 14 residues. Germline CDR1 is SGHRS and CDR2 is YFSETQ. The CDR3 loop reads CASSLPGGADTQYF. Written as DNA, the CDR3 is TGCGCCAGCAGCTTGCCGGGGGGCGCAGATACGCAGTATTTT.